Reported below is one T cell receptor beta chain. As yet, its antigen is unknown. The study ran its PCR with 60 Vbeta and 13 Jbeta primers. Clones were sequenced by immunoSEQ multiplex PCR, and TCRdb holds only the in-frame ones, with some missing. Altogether about 110,000 clones are present, roughly 80% being singletons, with the ten largest covering less than 9.5%. The sample belongs to a study of cytomegalovirus exposure and HLA in healthy donors. Study-wide points: In an earlier analysis, in 620 or so donors, most V segments appeared productive either ~90% or ~30% of the time. Later analysis identified a missense DCLRE1C variant that was linked to TCR beta V- and J-gene trimming.

The donors were healthy bone marrow donors. V shed 1 base, J shed 8 bases, and the junction held 5 bases outside the gene matches. The germline CDR1 and CDR2 sequences are SGHRS and YFSETQ. The CDR3 consists of 13 residues. J is TRBJ1-2 and V is TRBV5-1, with 7 bases matching TRBD1. This sequence was found in a woman aged 45 to 65 in good health and CMV-seropositive. Sample: PBMCs. This chain's CDR3 is CASSLTGEGGYTF. The CDR3 DNA follows: TGCGCCAGCAGCTTGACAGGGGAAGGCGGCTACACCTTC.